This T cell receptor (beta chain) was sequenced in a study of T cells after posttransplantation cyclophosphamide. Produced via immunoSEQ multiplex PCR; TCRdb's table is partial and in-frame only. There are some 40,000 clones in the sample, none observed a single time. Broader study findings: Donor CD8+ memory clones often dominated recipient blood repertoires at later times. Recipient CMV seropositivity and CMV reactivation strongly tracked TRB clonality.

This related bone marrow graft donor gave peripheral blood on the day of marrow donation. This clone was seen repeatedly, ten times or more. Antigen specificity is unknown. This clonotype originated in a woman aged 45-65 years in good health and a related stem cell transplant donor. Material for sequencing was PBMCs.

The CDR3 protein is CASSYGHLYNSPLHF. The CDR3 DNA sequence: TGTGCCAGCAGCTATGGGCACCTTTATAATTCACCCCTCCACTTT. The V and J genes are TRBV28 and TRBJ1-6; no firm D call. The CDR3 totals 15 residues. Per germline, CDR1 MDHEN and CDR2 SYDVKM. V was shortened by 6 bases and J by 4 bases, with 13 bases between the two germline ends. The variable domain in full, with the rest retrieved from reference TRBV28 and TRBJ1-6, is DVKVTQSSRYLVKRTGEKVFLECVQDMDHENMFWYRQDPGLGLRLIYFSYDVKMKEKGDIPEGYSVSREKKERFSLILESASTNQTSMYLCASSYGHLYNSPLHFGNGTRLTVT.